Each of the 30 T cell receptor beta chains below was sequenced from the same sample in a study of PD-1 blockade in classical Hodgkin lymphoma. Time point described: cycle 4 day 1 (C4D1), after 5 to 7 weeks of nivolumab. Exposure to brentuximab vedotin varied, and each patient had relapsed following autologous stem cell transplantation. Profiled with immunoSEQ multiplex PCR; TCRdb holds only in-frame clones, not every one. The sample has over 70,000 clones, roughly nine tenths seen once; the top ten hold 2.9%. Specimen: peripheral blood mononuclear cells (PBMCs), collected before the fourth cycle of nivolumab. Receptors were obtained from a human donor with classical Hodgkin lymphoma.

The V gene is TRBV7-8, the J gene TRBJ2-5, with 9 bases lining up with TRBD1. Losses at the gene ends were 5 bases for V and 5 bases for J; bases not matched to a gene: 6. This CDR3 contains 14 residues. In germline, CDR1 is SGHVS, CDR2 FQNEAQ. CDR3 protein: CASSVGTGRETQYF. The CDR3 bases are TGTGCCAGCAGCGTGGGGACAGGGAGGGAGACCCAGTACTTC.

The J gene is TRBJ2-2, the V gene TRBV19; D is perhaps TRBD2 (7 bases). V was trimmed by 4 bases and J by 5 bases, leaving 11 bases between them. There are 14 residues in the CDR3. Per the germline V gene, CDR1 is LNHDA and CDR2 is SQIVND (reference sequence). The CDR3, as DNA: TGTGCCAGTAGTAGCGGGGGCATAACCGGGGAGCTGTTTTTT. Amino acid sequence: CASSSGGITGELFF.

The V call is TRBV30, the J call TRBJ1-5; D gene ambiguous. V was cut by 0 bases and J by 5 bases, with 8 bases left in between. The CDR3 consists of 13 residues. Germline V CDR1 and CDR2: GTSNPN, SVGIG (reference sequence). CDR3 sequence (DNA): TGTGCCTGGAGTGTGTCGCAGGATCAGCCCCAGCATTTT. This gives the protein CAWSVSQDQPQHF.

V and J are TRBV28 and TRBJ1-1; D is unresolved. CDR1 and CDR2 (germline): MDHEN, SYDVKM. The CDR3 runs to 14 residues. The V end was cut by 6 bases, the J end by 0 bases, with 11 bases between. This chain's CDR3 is CASRRHNLNTEAFF. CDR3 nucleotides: TGTGCCAGCAGGCGACATAACTTGAACACTGAAGCTTTCTTT.

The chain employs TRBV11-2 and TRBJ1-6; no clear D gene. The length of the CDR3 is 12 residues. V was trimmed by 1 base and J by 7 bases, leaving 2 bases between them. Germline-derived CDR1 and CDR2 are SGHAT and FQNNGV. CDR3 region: CASSLVNSPLHF. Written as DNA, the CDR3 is TGTGCCAGCAGCTTAGTAAATTCACCCCTCCACTTT.

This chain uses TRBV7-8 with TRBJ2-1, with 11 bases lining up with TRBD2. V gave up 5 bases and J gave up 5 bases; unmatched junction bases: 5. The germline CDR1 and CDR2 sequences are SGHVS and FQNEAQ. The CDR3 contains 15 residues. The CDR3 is CASSAGLADDNEQFF. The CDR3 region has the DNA TGTGCCAGCAGCGCGGGACTAGCGGACGACAATGAGCAGTTCTTC.

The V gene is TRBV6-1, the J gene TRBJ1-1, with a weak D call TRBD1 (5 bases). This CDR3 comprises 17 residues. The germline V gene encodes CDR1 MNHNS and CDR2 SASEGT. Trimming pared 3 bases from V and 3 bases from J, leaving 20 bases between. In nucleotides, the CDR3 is TGTGCCAGCAGTGAGTACAGGAGTATACCGGGGGACACTGAAGCTTTCTTT. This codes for CASSEYRSIPGDTEAFF.

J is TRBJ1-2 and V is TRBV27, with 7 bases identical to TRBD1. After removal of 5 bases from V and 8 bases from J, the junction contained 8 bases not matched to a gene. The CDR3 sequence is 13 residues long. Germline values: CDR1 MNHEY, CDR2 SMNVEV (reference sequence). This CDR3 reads CASSPQGTRGYTF. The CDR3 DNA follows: TGTGCCAGCAGTCCACAGGGGACGAGGGGCTACACCTTC.

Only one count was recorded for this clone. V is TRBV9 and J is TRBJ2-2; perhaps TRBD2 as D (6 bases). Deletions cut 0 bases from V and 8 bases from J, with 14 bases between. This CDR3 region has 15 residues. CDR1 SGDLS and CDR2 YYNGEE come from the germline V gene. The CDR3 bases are TGTGCCAGCAGCGTAGTTCCCGGGGGAACGGGGGAGCTGTTTTTT. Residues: CASSVVPGGTGELFF.

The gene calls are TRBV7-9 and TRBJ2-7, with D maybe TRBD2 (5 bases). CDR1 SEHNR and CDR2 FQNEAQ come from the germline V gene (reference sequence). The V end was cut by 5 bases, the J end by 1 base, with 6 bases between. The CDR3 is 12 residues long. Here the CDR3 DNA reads TGTGCCAGCAGCACGGGATCCTACGAGCAGTACTTC. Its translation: CASSTGSYEQYF.

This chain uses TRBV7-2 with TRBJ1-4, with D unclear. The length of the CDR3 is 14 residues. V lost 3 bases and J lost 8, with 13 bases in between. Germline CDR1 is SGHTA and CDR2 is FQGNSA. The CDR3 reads CASSLSGLEEKLFF. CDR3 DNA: TGTGCCAGCAGCTTGTCAGGTTTGGAGGAAAAACTGTTTTTT. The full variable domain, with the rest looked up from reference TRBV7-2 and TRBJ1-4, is GAGVSQSPSNKVTEKGKDVELRCDPISGHTALYWYRQSLGQGLEFLIYFQGNSAPDKSGLPSDRFSAERTGGSVSTLTIQRTQQEDSAVYLCASSLSGLEEKLFFGSGTQLSVL.

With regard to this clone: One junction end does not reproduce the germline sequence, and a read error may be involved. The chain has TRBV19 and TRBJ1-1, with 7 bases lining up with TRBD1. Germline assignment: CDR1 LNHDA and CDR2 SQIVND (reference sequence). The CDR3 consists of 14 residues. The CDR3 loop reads CASKGGVVNAEAFF. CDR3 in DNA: TGTGCCAGTAAAGGGGGCGTCGTGAACGCTGAAGCTTTCTTT.

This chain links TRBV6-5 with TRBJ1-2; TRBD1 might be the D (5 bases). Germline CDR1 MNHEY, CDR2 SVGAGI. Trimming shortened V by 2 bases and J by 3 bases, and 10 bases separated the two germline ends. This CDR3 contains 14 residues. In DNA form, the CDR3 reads TGTGCCAGCAGTTACGGTGTAGGGGACTATGGCTACACCTTC. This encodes CASSYGVGDYGYTF.

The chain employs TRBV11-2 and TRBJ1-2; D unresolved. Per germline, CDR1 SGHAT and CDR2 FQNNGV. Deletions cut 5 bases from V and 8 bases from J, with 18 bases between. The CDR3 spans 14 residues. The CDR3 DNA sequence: TGTGCCAGCAGCCACCGTATCCCTAACGGGGGCTACACCTTC. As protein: CASSHRIPNGGYTF.

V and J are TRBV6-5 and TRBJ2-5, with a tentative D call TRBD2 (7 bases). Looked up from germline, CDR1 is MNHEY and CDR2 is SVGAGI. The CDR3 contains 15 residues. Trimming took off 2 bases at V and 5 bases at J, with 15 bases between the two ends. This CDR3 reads CASSYDGGRGETQYF. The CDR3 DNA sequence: TGTGCCAGCAGTTACGACGGGGGGCGCGGGGAGACCCAGTACTTC.

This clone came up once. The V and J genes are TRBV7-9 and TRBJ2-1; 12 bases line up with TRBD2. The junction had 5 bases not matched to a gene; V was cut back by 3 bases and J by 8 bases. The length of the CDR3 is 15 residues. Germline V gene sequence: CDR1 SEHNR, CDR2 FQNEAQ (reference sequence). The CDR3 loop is CASSLGLAGPDEQFF. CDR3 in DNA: TGTGCCAGCAGCTTGGGACTAGCGGGCCCGGATGAGCAGTTCTTC.

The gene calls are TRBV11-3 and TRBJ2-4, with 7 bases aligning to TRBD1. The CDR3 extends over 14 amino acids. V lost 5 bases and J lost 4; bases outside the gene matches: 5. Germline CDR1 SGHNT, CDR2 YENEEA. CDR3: CASSPGQEKNIQYF. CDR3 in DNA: TGTGCCAGCAGCCCTGGACAGGAGAAAAACATTCAGTACTTC.

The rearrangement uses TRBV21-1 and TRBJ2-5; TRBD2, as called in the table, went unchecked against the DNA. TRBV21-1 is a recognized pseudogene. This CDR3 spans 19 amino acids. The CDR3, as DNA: TGTGCCAGCAGCAAAGGCCCGAATTTCGAGCGGGGGGGGAAAGAGACCCAGTACTTC. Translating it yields CASSKGPNFERGGKETQYF.

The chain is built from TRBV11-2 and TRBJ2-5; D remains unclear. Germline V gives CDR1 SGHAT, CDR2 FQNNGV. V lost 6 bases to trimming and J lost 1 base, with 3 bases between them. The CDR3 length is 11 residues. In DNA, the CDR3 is TGTGCCAGCAGGGCCCAAGAGACCCAGTACTTC. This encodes CASRAQETQYF.

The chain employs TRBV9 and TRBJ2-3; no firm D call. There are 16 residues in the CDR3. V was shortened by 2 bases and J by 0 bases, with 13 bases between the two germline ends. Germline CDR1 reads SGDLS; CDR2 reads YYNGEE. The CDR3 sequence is CASSVEPLGSTDTQYF. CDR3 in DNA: TGTGCCAGCAGCGTCGAACCTCTCGGGAGCACAGATACGCAGTATTTT. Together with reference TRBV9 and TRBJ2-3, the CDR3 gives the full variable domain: DSGVTQTPKHLITATGQRVTLRCSPRSGDLSVYWYQQSLDQGLQFLIQYYNGEERAKGNILERFSAQQFPDLHSELNLSSLELGDSALYFCASSVEPLGSTDTQYFGPGTRLTVL.

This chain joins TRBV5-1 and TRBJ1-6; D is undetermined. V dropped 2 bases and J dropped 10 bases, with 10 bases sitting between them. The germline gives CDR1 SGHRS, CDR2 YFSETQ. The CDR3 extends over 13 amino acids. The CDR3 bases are TGCGCCAGCAGCTTTTCGGGGATCTCACCCCTCCACTTT. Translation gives CASSFSGISPLHF.

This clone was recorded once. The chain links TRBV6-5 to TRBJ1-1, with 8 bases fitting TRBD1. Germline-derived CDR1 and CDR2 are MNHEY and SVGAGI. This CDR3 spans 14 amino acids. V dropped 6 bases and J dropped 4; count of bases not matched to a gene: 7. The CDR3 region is CASRPGQVRTEAFF. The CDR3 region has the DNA TGTGCCAGCAGGCCGGGACAGGTCCGCACTGAAGCTTTCTTT.

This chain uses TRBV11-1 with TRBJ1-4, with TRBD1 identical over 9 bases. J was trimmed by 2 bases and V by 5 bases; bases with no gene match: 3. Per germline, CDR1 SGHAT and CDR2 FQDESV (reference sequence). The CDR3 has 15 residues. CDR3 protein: CASSLQGATNEKLFF. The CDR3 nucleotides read TGTGCCAGCAGCCTACAGGGGGCCACTAATGAAAAACTGTTTTTT.

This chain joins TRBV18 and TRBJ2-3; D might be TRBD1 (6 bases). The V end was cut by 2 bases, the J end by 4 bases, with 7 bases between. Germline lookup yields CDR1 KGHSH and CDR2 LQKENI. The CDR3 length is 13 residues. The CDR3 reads CASSPGGPDTQYF. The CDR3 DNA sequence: TGTGCCAGCTCACCAGGGGGCCCAGATACGCAGTATTTT. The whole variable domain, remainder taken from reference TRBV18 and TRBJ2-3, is NAGVMQNPRHLVRRRGQEARLRCSPMKGHSHVYWYRQLPEEGLKFMVYLQKENIIDESGMPKERFSAEFPKEGPSILRIQQVVRGDSAAYFCASSPGGPDTQYFGPGTRLTVL.

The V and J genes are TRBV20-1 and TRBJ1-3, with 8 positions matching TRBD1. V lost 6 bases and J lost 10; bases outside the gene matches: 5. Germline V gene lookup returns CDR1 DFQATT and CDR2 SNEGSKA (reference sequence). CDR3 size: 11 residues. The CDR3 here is CSAWTGNTIYF. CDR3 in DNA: TGCAGTGCCTGGACAGGGAATACCATATATTTT.

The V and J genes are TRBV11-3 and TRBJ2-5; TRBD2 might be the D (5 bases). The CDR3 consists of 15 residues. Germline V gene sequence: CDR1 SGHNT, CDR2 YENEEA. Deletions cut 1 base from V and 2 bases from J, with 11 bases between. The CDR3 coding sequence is TGTGCCAGCAGCTTAGGTCAGACTAAACAAGAGACCCAGTACTTC. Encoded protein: CASSLGQTKQETQYF.

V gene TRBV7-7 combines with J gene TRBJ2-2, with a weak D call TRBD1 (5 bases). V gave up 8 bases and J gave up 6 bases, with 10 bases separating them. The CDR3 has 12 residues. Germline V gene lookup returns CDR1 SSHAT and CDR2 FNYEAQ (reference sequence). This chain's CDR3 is CASGWGAGELFF. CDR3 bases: TGTGCCAGCGGATGGGGCGCCGGGGAGCTGTTTTTT.

The chain's CDR3 is CSVEGISGNTIYF. CDR3 DNA sequence: TGCAGCGTTGAAGGGATCTCTGGAAACACCATATATTTT. The genes are TRBV29-1 and TRBJ1-3; D not certain. Germline lookup yields CDR1 SQVTM and CDR2 ANQGSEA. This CDR3 region has 13 residues. V lost 1 base to trimming and J lost 0 bases, with 4 bases between them. The complete variable domain, with remaining parts taken from reference TRBV29-1 and TRBJ1-3, reads SAVISQKPSRDICQRGTSLTIQCQVDSQVTMMFWYRQQPGQSLTLIATANQGSEATYESGFVIDKFPISRPNLTFSTLTVSNMSPEDSSIYLCSVEGISGNTIYFGEGSWLTVV.

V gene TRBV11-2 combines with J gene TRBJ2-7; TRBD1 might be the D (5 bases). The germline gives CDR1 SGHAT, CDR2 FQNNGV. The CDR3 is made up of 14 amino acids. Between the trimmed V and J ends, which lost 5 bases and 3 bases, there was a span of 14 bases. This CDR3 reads CASSDWTSYYEQYF. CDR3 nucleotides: TGTGCCAGCAGCGACTGGACATCCTACTACGAGCAGTACTTC.

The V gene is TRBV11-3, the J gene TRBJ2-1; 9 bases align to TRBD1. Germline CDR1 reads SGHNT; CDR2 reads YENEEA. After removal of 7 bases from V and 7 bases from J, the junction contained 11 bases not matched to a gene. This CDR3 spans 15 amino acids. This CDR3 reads CASNSDRGFGNEQFF. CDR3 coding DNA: TGTGCCAGCAACAGCGACAGGGGGTTCGGGAATGAGCAGTTCTTC.